The 14 T cell receptor beta chains in this list originate from one sample, sequenced in a study of cytomegalovirus exposure and HLA in healthy donors. PCR involved 60 Vbeta and 13 Jbeta primers. The table came from immunoSEQ multiplex PCR; TCRdb's copy has only in-frame clones and leaves some out. The sample records 70,000 to 100,000 clones, roughly 63% being singletons. Sequencing was done on a sample of PBMCs. These receptors all come from a woman between 45 and 60 years old in good health and CMV-seropositive.

This chain uses TRBV7-9 with TRBJ2-5; 7 bases fit TRBD1. This CDR3 is 14 amino acids long. Losses at the gene ends were 3 bases for V and 4 bases for J; bases not matched to a gene: 5. Per the germline V gene, CDR1 is SEHNR and CDR2 is FQNEAQ (reference sequence). CDR3 protein: CASSFRYRGETQYF. CDR3 coding DNA: TGTGCCAGCAGCTTCAGATACAGGGGAGAGACCCAGTACTTC.

This chain uses TRBV6-1 with TRBJ1-3; D not certain. V was trimmed by 7 bases and J by 4 bases, leaving 17 bases between them. The CDR3 extends over 15 amino acids. Per the germline V gene, CDR1 is MNHNS and CDR2 is SASEGT. The CDR3: CASIEVGGEGNTIYF. Written as DNA, the CDR3 is TGTGCCAGCATCGAAGTAGGCGGGGAGGGAAACACCATATATTTT.

This clone has just a few counts. V is TRBV18 and J is TRBJ2-3, with 7 nucleotides matching TRBD1. The CDR3 contains 15 residues. V dropped 0 bases and J dropped 8; count of bases not matched to a gene: 8. The germline V gene has CDR1 KGHSH and CDR2 LQKENI. CDR3 protein: CASSPPRQGPPTQYF. DNA of the CDR3: TGTGCCAGCTCACCACCCCGACAGGGTCCGCCTACGCAGTATTTT.

The V call is TRBV18, the J call TRBJ2-5; D is undetermined. Deletions cut 2 bases from V and 3 bases from J, with 10 bases between. CDR3 length: 14 amino acids. Germline CDR1 and CDR2: KGHSH and LQKENI. The CDR3 nucleotides read TGTGCCAGCTCACCAGCGGCAGATGAAGAGACCCAGTACTTC. Its protein is CASSPAADEETQYF.

The chain carries TRBV5-1 and TRBJ2-1; tentative D call: TRBD2 (5 bases). The CDR3 contains 15 residues. Between the trimmed V and J ends, which lost 4 bases and 0 bases, there was a span of 11 bases. Per the germline V gene, CDR1 is SGHRS and CDR2 is YFSETQ. The CDR3 spells CASSPDYVSYNEQFF. The CDR3 bases are TGCGCCAGCAGCCCCGACTACGTCTCCTACAATGAGCAGTTCTTC.

The chain uses TRBV7-2 and TRBJ2-3; TRBD2 matches 8 bases. Germline V gene lookup returns CDR1 SGHTA and CDR2 FQGNSA. The CDR3 extends over 16 amino acids. With V trimmed by 4 bases and J by 2 bases, 8 bases remained unmatched. CDR3 sequence reads: CASSSGGAKNTDTQYF. CDR3 sequence (DNA): TGTGCCAGCAGCTCCGGGGGGGCAAAAAACACAGATACGCAGTATTTT.

The gene calls are TRBV27 and TRBJ1-6; tentatively, D is TRBD1 (5 bases). The CDR3 contains 14 residues. The V gene's germline CDR1 is MNHEY and CDR2 SMNVEV (reference sequence). V was cut by 2 bases and J by 5 bases, with 7 bases left in between. This CDR3 is CASSLRQHNSPLHF. The CDR3 DNA reads TGTGCCAGCAGTTTAAGACAGCATAATTCACCCCTCCACTTT.

The V gene is TRBV5-1, the J gene TRBJ1-4; D call uncertain. Looked up from germline, CDR1 is SGHRS and CDR2 is YFSETQ. The V and J ends lost 0 bases and 8 bases respectively, with 14 bases between them. This CDR3 is built from 15 residues. The CDR3 loop is CASSLAGGSQEKLFF. The CDR3 region has the DNA TGCGCCAGCAGCTTGGCAGGCGGGTCGCAAGAAAAACTGTTTTTT.

The chain is built from TRBV18 and TRBJ2-7; D perhaps matches TRBD1 (6 bases). Germline-derived CDR1 and CDR2 are KGHSH and LQKENI. V was clipped by 0 bases and J by 5 bases, with 14 bases between them. This CDR3 is 15 amino acids long. CDR3 sequence (DNA): TGTGCCAGCTCACCACCACCACAGGGCCGCAACGAGCAGTACTTC. Protein: CASSPPPQGRNEQYF. The full variable domain, with the rest looked up from reference TRBV18 and TRBJ2-7, is NAGVMQNPRHLVRRRGQEARLRCSPMKGHSHVYWYRQLPEEGLKFMVYLQKENIIDESGMPKERFSAEFPKEGPSILRIQQVVRGDSAAYFCASSPPPQGRNEQYFGPGTRLTVT.

This chain links TRBV27 with TRBJ1-6; D is undetermined. The CDR3 sequence is 15 residues long. V gave up 5 bases and J gave up 0 bases, with 8 bases separating them. Looked up from germline, CDR1 is MNHEY and CDR2 is SMNVEV (reference sequence). The chain's CDR3 is CASSPISSYNSPLHF. CDR3 DNA: TGTGCCAGCAGTCCCATCAGCTCCTATAATTCACCCCTCCACTTT.

The rearrangement joins TRBV7-2 to TRBJ2-4; 10 nucleotides line up with TRBD1. Looked up from germline, CDR1 is SGHTA and CDR2 is FQGNSA. This CDR3 has 14 residues. With 4 bases clipped from V and 7 bases from J, the junction kept 4 bases outside the gene matches. The CDR3 reads CASSSRGQGNIQYF. Here the CDR3 DNA reads TGTGCCAGCAGCTCCCGGGGACAGGGGAACATTCAGTACTTC.

The sample holds a few counts of this clone. This chain connects TRBV5-6 to TRBJ1-6; tentatively, D is TRBD1 (6 bases). Looked up from germline, CDR1 is SGHDT and CDR2 is YYEEEE. The V and J ends lost 7 bases and 5 bases respectively, with 7 bases between them. The CDR3 has 12 amino acids. The CDR3 nucleotides read TGTGCCAGCGGACAGAATAATTCACCCCTCCACTTT. Protein sequence: CASGQNNSPLHF.

The chain carries TRBV6-5 and TRBJ1-5; 10 bases are a match to TRBD1. The CDR3 loop spans 15 amino acids. Germline trimming cut 5 bases from V and 6 bases from J; bases unmatched to any gene: 7. Germline V gives CDR1 MNHEY, CDR2 SVGAGI. For the CDR3, the DNA is TGTGCCAGCAGTCCCGGGACAGGGGCCGGTCAGCCCCAGCATTTT. It yields the protein CASSPGTGAGQPQHF.

The chain is built from TRBV7-9 and TRBJ1-5; a possible D gene is TRBD1 (5 bases). The germline gives CDR1 SEHNR, CDR2 FQNEAQ (reference sequence). The V and J ends lost 7 bases and 2 bases respectively, with 12 bases between them. The CDR3 length is 14 residues. In nucleotides, the CDR3 is TGTGCCAGCAACTTTCAGGGCGGCAATCAGCCCCAGCATTTT. Its translation: CASNFQGGNQPQHF.